This T cell receptor (beta chain) was recorded in a study of T-cell memory formation after mild COVID-19. UMIs and sample barcodes were carried by the TCR alpha and TCR beta cDNA libraries that 5'RACE produced using constant-segment primers. TCRdb called the 5' RACE reads again in MiXCR, with one record for every CDR3 protein. The sample lists some 450,000 distinct CDR3 sequences; about 20% were seen once. This clonotype has a count of ten or more. Its antigen remains unknown. Whole-study findings and limits: Certain responding clones were present in pre-infection memory, suggesting participation of cross-reactive memory. Day 15 to 85 contracting clones showed balanced CD4/CD8; day 15 to 37 expanders favored CD4+.

The CDR3 has 14 residues. V gave up 5 bases and J gave up 6 bases; unmatched junction bases: 5. CDR1 is WSHSY, CDR2 SAAADI, per germline. Input material: PBMCs or a T cell subset sorted from them (not recorded which). The chain joins TRBV10-2 to TRBJ2-4, with 9 bases that match TRBD1. The origin of this receptor is a man between 18 and 29 years old who had mild COVID-19 (a few samples of this study predate the infection). Cell type and time point are not known. DNA of the CDR3: TGCGCCAGCAGTCCAGAGGGACAGGGAAACATTCAGTACTTC. As protein: CASSPEGQGNIQYF.